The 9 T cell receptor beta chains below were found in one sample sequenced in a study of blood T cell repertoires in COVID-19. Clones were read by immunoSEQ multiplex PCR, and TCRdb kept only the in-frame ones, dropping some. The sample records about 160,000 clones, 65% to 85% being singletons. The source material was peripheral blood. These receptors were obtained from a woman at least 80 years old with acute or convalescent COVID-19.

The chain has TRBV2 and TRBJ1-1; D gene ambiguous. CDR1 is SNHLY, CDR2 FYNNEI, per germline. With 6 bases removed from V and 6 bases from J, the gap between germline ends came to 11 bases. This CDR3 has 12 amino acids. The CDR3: CASRWEVSEAFF. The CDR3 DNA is TGTGCCAGCAGGTGGGAGGTCTCTGAAGCTTTCTTT.

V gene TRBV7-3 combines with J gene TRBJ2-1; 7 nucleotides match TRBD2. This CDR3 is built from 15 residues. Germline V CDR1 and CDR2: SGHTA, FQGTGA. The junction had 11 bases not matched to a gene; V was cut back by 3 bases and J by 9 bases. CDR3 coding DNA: TGTGCCAGCAGCTTTCAAGCGGGGAGTCGGCGTGAGCAGTTCTTC. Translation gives CASSFQAGSRREQFF.

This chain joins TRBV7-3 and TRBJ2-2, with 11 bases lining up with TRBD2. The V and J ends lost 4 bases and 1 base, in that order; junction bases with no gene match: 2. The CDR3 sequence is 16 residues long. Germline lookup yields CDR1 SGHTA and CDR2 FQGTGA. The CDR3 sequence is CASSSGTSGNTGELFF. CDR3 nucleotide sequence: TGTGCCAGCAGCTCCGGGACTAGCGGGAACACCGGGGAGCTGTTTTTT.

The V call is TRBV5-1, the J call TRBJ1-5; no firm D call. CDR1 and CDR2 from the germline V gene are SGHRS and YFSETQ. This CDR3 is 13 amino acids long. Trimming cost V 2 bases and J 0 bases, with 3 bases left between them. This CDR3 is CASSFSSNQPQHF. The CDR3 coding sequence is TGCGCCAGCAGCTTCTCTAGCAATCAGCCCCAGCATTTT.

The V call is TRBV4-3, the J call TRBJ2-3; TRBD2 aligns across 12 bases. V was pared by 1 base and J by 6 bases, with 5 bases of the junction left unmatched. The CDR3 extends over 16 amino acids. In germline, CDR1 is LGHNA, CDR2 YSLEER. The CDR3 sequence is CASSQAMTSGGDTQYF. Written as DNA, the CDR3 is TGCGCCAGCAGCCAAGCGATGACTAGCGGGGGCGATACGCAGTATTTT.

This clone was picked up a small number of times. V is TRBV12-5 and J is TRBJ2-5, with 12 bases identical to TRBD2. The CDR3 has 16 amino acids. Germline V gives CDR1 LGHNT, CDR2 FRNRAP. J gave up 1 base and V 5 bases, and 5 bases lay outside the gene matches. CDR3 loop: CASGRTSGAVQETQYF. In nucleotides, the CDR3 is TGTGCTAGTGGTCGGACTAGCGGGGCAGTCCAAGAGACCCAGTACTTC.

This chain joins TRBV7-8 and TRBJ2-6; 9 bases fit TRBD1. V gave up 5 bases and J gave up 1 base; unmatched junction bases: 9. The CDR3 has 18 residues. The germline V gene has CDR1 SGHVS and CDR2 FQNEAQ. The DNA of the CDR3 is TGTGCCAGCAGCGGACTGGACAGGGGAGTTTCTGGGGCCAACGTCCTGACTTTC. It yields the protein CASSGLDRGVSGANVLTF.

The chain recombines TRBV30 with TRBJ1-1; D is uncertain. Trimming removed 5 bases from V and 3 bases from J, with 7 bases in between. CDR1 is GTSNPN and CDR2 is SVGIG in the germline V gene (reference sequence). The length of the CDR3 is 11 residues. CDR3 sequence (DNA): TGTGCCTGGGGTGAGGACACTGAAGCTTTCTTT. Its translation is CAWGEDTEAFF.

CDR3 residues: CASSSLQPGQAANYGYTF. The CDR3 DNA reads as TGTGCCAGCAGCTCACTACAACCGGGACAGGCCGCTAACTATGGCTACACCTTC. The V and J genes are TRBV11-2 and TRBJ1-2, with TRBD1 identical over 8 bases. Losses at the gene ends were 4 bases for V and 0 bases for J; bases not matched to a gene: 13. The germline gives CDR1 SGHAT, CDR2 FQNNGV. This CDR3 has 18 residues. The variable domain in full, with the rest retrieved from reference TRBV11-2 and TRBJ1-2, is EAGVAQSPRYKIIEKRQSVAFWCNPISGHATLYWYQQILGQGPKLLIQFQNNGVVDDSQLPKDRFSAERLKGVDSTLKIQPAKLEDSAVYLCASSSLQPGQAANYGYTFGSGTRLTVV.